The 21 T cell receptor beta chains below were found in one sample sequenced in a study of response to subunit inactivated influenza vaccine. TCRdb reprocessed the RT-PCR reads via MiXCR and lists one record per CDR3 protein. The sample lists over 800,000 distinct CDR3 sequences, 20% to 25% occurring once. Sequenced here: PBMCs from blood, sampled 5 days after vaccination. The receptors stem from a man in his fifties who received an inactivated influenza vaccine.

This clonotype showed up just a few times. The rearrangement joins TRBV28 to TRBJ2-1; D call uncertain. V was shortened by 5 bases and J by 9 bases, with 11 bases between the two germline ends. The CDR3 is 12 residues long. The germline CDR1 and CDR2 sequences are MDHEN and SYDVKM. CDR3 amino acids: CASSKRIGEQFF. CDR3 in DNA: TGTGCCAGCAGTAAGCGCATTGGTGAGCAGTTCTTC.

This chain connects TRBV6-1 to TRBJ1-1, with 10 bases matching TRBD1. This CDR3 region has 15 residues. Germline trimming cut 3 bases from V and 4 bases from J; bases unmatched to any gene: 5. CDR1 MNHNS and CDR2 SASEGT come from the germline V gene. The CDR3 nucleotides are TGTGCCAGCAGTGAGCCGGGACAGGGGAGCACTGAAGCTTTCTTT. The encoded protein is CASSEPGQGSTEAFF.

This clonotype showed up just a few times. The V gene is TRBV6-1, the J gene TRBJ2-3; 10 positions agree with TRBD1. The CDR3 sequence is 13 residues long. In germline, CDR1 is MNHNS, CDR2 SASEGT. V lost 5 bases to trimming and J lost 9 bases; unmatched junction nucleotides: 5. CDR3 in DNA: TGTGCCAGCAGTAAACAGGACAGGGGGACGCAGTATTTT. Its translation is CASSKQDRGTQYF.

This clonotype appeared a few times. The rearrangement links TRBV5-1 to TRBJ2-1; possibly TRBD2 for D (5 bases). The CDR3 extends over 15 amino acids. The germline V and J ends were trimmed by 9 bases and 0 bases, with 16 bases remaining between them. The germline gives CDR1 SGHRS, CDR2 YFSETQ. The CDR3 DNA sequence: TGCGCCACCTATTCCGGGGTCAGCTCCTACAATGAGCAGTTCTTC. Translation gives CATYSGVSSYNEQFF.

This clonotype was counted only a few times. This sequence joins TRBV20-1 and TRBJ2-3; a weak D match, TRBD2 (6 bases). This CDR3 region has 15 residues. V lost 6 bases to trimming and J lost 3 bases, with 19 bases between them. Germline assignment: CDR1 DFQATT and CDR2 SNEGSKA (reference sequence). The CDR3 nucleotides are TGCAGTGCGCGATCGGGCGGGATTATTACAGATACGCAGTATTTT. Translated, it gives CSARSGGIITDTQYF.

CDR3 nucleotides: TGCAGCGTCTTAAGGGCTAGCTCCTACAATGAGCAGTTCTTC. This sequence encodes CSVLRASSYNEQFF. The chain couples TRBV29-1 to TRBJ2-1; D uncertain. Trimming left V 6 bases short and J 0 bases short, with 12 bases between. The CDR3 consists of 14 residues. Germline V gene data show CDR1 as SQVTM and CDR2 as ANQGSEA.

This clonotype appeared a few times. V and J are TRBV20-1 and TRBJ1-2; no firm D call. The CDR3 spans 11 residues. Trimming pared 7 bases from V and 5 bases from J, leaving 11 bases between. From germline, CDR1 is DFQATT and CDR2 SNEGSKA (reference sequence). CDR3 residues: CSGGRDYGYTF. CDR3 bases: TGCAGTGGAGGGAGAGATTATGGCTACACCTTC.

The chain recombines TRBV6-5 with TRBJ1-1, with D unresolved. Trimming shortened V by 2 bases and J by 4 bases, and 20 bases separated the two germline ends. The CDR3 is 17 amino acids. In germline, CDR1 is MNHEY, CDR2 SVGAGI. In DNA form, the CDR3 reads TGTGCCAGCAGTTACGGTGCGAGGAGCTCATCGCGCACTGAAGCTTTCTTT. The encoded protein is CASSYGARSSSRTEAFF.

This clonotype was observed a handful of times. The chain recombines TRBV6-1 with TRBJ2-1, with D perhaps assigned TRBD1 or TRBD2 (5 bases each). Trimming removed 6 bases from V and 0 bases from J, with 12 bases in between. Germline V lookup: CDR1 MNHNS, CDR2 SASEGT. This CDR3 is 15 amino acids long. The CDR3 loop reads CASRAGTSSYNEQFF. In DNA form, the CDR3 reads TGTGCCAGCAGGGCCGGGACGAGCTCCTACAATGAGCAGTTCTTC.

V is TRBV12-3 or TRBV12-4 and J is TRBJ2-3, with TRBD2 identical over 13 bases. The CDR3 sequence is 14 residues long. J gave up 12 bases and V 5 bases, and 8 bases lay outside the gene matches. The chain's CDR3 is CASSPRTSGGSQYF. CDR3 sequence (DNA): TGTGCCAGCAGTCCCCGGACTAGCGGGGGATCTCAGTATTTT.

This clonotype has only one observation. The genes are TRBV5-6 and TRBJ2-5; 12 bases line up with TRBD1. Germline assignment: CDR1 SGHDT and CDR2 YYEEEE. The CDR3 covers 14 residues. J lost 4 bases, V lost 5 bases, and 3 bases had no gene match. Written as DNA, the CDR3 is TGTGCCAGCAGGGGGACAGGGGGCGTAGAGACCCAGTACTTC. Its translation is CASRGTGGVETQYF.

The CDR3 here is CASSKIRGLETQYF. CDR3 DNA: TGTGCCAGCAGCAAAATCAGGGGGTTAGAGACCCAGTACTTC. This chain uses TRBV6-1 with TRBJ2-5, with 7 bases aligning to TRBD1. CDR3 size: 14 residues. Germline V lookup: CDR1 MNHNS, CDR2 SASEGT. V lost 6 bases to trimming and J lost 4 bases; unmatched junction nucleotides: 8.

V is TRBV5-1 and J is TRBJ2-1; weak D call: TRBD1 (6 bases). Germline V gene lookup returns CDR1 SGHRS and CDR2 YFSETQ. The CDR3 has 12 amino acids. V was pared by 5 bases and J by 7 bases, with 10 bases between. CDR3 region: CASRPQGNEQFF. CDR3 nucleotides: TGCGCCAGCAGACCCCAGGGGAATGAGCAGTTCTTC.

The chain joins TRBV5-1 to TRBJ2-5; D is unresolved. CDR1 and CDR2 from the germline V gene are SGHRS and YFSETQ. Trimming shortened V by 1 base and J by 8 bases, and 12 bases separated the two germline ends. The length of the CDR3 is 13 residues. CDR3 residues: CASSLLVEDTQYF. The CDR3 DNA follows: TGCGCCAGCAGCTTGCTGGTAGAGGATACCCAGTACTTC.

This clonotype occurred many times. The CDR3: CASSLAVESSYNEQFF. DNA for the CDR3: TGCGCCAGCAGCTTGGCAGTCGAAAGCTCCTACAATGAGCAGTTCTTC. J is TRBJ2-1 and V is TRBV5-1; no definite D call. This CDR3 has 16 amino acids. The ends were cut back, 0 bases at V and 0 bases at J, with 10 bases in the middle. Germline V gene data show CDR1 as SGHRS and CDR2 as YFSETQ.

The chain has TRBV29-1 and TRBJ2-5, with 7 bases fitting TRBD1. V trimming: 6 bases; J trimming: 8 bases; junction bases outside the gene matches: 9. The CDR3 loop spans 12 amino acids. The V gene's germline CDR1 is SQVTM and CDR2 ANQGSEA. CDR3 nucleotide sequence: TGCAGCGTGAACAGGGGTGGTGATACCCAGTACTTC. It codes for CSVNRGGDTQYF.

This clonotype turned up a few times. The chain combines TRBV20-1 with TRBJ2-7; 11 bases fit TRBD1. The ends lost 0 bases at V and 5 bases at J; junction bases unmatched: 3. The CDR3 runs 14 residues. The germline V gene has CDR1 DFQATT and CDR2 SNEGSKA (reference sequence). CDR3 protein: CSAREDRGHNEQYF. CDR3 nucleotides: TGCAGTGCTAGAGAGGACAGGGGGCACAACGAGCAGTACTTC.

This chain connects TRBV28 to TRBJ2-1; 9 positions agree with TRBD2. V lost 6 bases, J lost 7 bases, and 7 bases stayed unmatched. This CDR3 is 14 amino acids long. CDR1 is MDHEN, CDR2 SYDVKM, per germline. As DNA, the CDR3 is TGTGCCAGCAGCCGGGACAGCGGGGGGAATGAGCAGTTCTTC. This translates into CASSRDSGGNEQFF.

The V call is TRBV29-1, the J call TRBJ2-6; the match to TRBD1 covers 7 bases. There are 16 residues in the CDR3. After removal of 6 bases from V and 0 bases from J, the junction contained 8 bases not matched to a gene. The germline V gene encodes CDR1 SQVTM and CDR2 ANQGSEA. The CDR3 sequence: CSVRQGSYSGANVLTF. In DNA form, the CDR3 reads TGCAGCGTAAGACAGGGAAGTTACTCTGGGGCCAACGTCCTGACTTTC.

This clonotype showed up just a few times. The chain recombines TRBV11-2 with TRBJ2-1, with TRBD2 matching 8 bases. The length of the CDR3 is 14 residues. Germline V gives CDR1 SGHAT, CDR2 FQNNGV. V was pared by 6 bases and J by 6 bases, with 7 bases of the junction left unmatched. The CDR3 nucleotides read TGTGCCAGCAGGAGCGGGGGAATTTCCAATGAGCAGTTCTTC. Translation gives CASRSGGISNEQFF.

The table lists this clonotype with a few counts. The rearrangement joins TRBV10-3 to TRBJ2-7; TRBD2 matches 10 bases. The CDR3 is 14 residues long. The germline V gene has CDR1 ENHRY and CDR2 SYGVKD. Losses at the gene ends were 8 bases for V and 3 bases for J; bases not matched to a gene: 7. The CDR3 spells CAISAGTSDYEQYF. CDR3 in DNA: TGTGCCATCTCGGCGGGGACTAGCGACTACGAGCAGTACTTC.